This entry is about one T cell receptor (beta chain). The CDR3 totals 12 residues. V shed 5 bases and J shed 4 bases, with 8 bases lying between them. Germline lookup yields CDR1 SNHLY and CDR2 FYNNEI. Some clones are missing from TCRdb's copy, which holds only in-frame ones; the method was immunoSEQ multiplex PCR. This repertoire shows under 150,000 clones, approximately 88% found once; its top ten account for approximately 3.2%. This record comes from a study of control samples from healthy donors and cancer patients. The rearrangement joins TRBV2 to TRBJ1-2; D gene uncertain. The sequence came from a middle-aged man in good health. The sample consisted of blood. Here the CDR3 reads CASSTQSYGYTF. Written as DNA, the CDR3 is TGTGCCAGCAGTACCCAGAGCTATGGCTACACCTTC.